This record covers a single T cell receptor (beta chain). The junction and the germline gene differ at one end; a read error may be behind it. This sample stems from a study of preoperative IRX-2 immunotherapy in early breast cancer. Germline V gene sequence: CDR1 MNHGY, CDR2 SAAAGT. The CDR3 is 12 amino acids. Treatment meaning: preoperative locoregional IRX-2 cytokine immunotherapy. Patients received preoperative, locoregional IRX-2 cytokine immunotherapy in a phase Ib study. Method: immunoSEQ multiplex PCR; TCRdb's copy keeps in-frame clones and lacks some. The sample has around 4,300 clones, 55% to 70% seen once.

This chain uses TRBV6-8 with TRBJ1-3; D not certain. The source was tumor tissue, collected after IRX-2 immunotherapy. This clonotype was obtained from a human donor with breast cancer. CDR3 sequence: CASADRGSTIYF. CDR3 nucleotide sequence: TGTGCCAGCGCGGACCGTGGAAGCACCATATATTTT.